The 24 T cell receptor beta chains below were found in one sample sequenced in a study of blood T cell repertoires in COVID-19. Clones were read by immunoSEQ multiplex PCR, and TCRdb kept only the in-frame ones, dropping some. The sample gives about 76,000 clones, approximately 85% of which show up once; around 29% is in the top ten. The sequencing input was peripheral blood. All receptors come from a human donor in a cohort sampled during active COVID-19.

The DNA for the CDR3 is TGTGCCAGTAGTCCTTCCGGCGGCTACGAGCAGTACTTC. This translates into CASSPSGGYEQYF. This chain uses TRBV19 with TRBJ2-7, with unresolved D. Germline V gene data show CDR1 as LNHDA and CDR2 as SQIVND (reference sequence). The CDR3 spans 13 residues. The V end lost 5 bases, the J end lost 3 bases, and 11 bases lay between the germline ends.

The J gene is TRBJ1-2, the V gene TRBV2, with a weak D call TRBD1 (5 bases). The CDR3 length is 17 residues. Deletions cut 5 bases from V and 0 bases from J, with 19 bases between. CDR1 is SNHLY, CDR2 FYNNEI, per germline. CDR3 loop: CASSRRDAGGSNYGYTF. The CDR3, as DNA: TGTGCCAGCAGTCGCCGGGACGCGGGGGGATCTAACTATGGCTACACCTTC.

The chain joins TRBV24-1 to TRBJ2-3, with D perhaps TRBD1 (5 bases). Deletions cut 6 bases from V and 6 bases from J, with 18 bases between. Per the germline V gene, CDR1 is KGHDR and CDR2 is SFDVKD. The CDR3 is made up of 15 amino acids. Here the CDR3 reads CATSLGPPSRDTQYF. The CDR3 bases are TGTGCCACCAGTTTGGGGCCTCCTAGTCGGGATACGCAGTATTTT.

The genes are TRBV19 and TRBJ1-3; 7 bases line up with TRBD1. V gave up 5 bases and J gave up 2 bases; unmatched junction bases: 6. The CDR3 length is 15 residues. CDR1 is LNHDA and CDR2 is SQIVND in the germline V gene (reference sequence). As DNA, the CDR3 is TGTGCCAGTAGTCGACTTACAGGGGCTGGAAACACCATATATTTT. This codes for CASSRLTGAGNTIYF.

The genes are TRBV5-1 and TRBJ1-2, with a weak D call TRBD1 (6 bases). With 4 bases removed from V and 2 bases from J, the gap between germline ends came to 9 bases. Germline V gives CDR1 SGHRS, CDR2 YFSETQ. The CDR3 covers 13 residues. The CDR3 spells CASSIQGNYGYTF. The CDR3 DNA reads as TGCGCCAGCAGCATTCAGGGGAACTATGGCTACACCTTC.

The J gene is TRBJ1-1, the V gene TRBV11-3; TRBD1 agrees at 12 bases. CDR1 is SGHNT and CDR2 is YENEEA in the germline V gene. The CDR3 sequence is 18 residues long. J lost 1 base, V lost 1 base, and 7 bases had no gene match. Written as DNA, the CDR3 is TGTGCCAGCAGCTTAGTGGGGGGACAGGGGGCAAGGAACACTGAAGCTTTCTTT. It yields the protein CASSLVGGQGARNTEAFF.

The CDR3 DNA reads TGTGCCAGCAGCTCCTCAGGGAGGCGAGGGGCTAACTATGGCTACACCTTC. It translates to CASSSSGRRGANYGYTF. The chain is built from TRBV13 and TRBJ1-2; possible D gene TRBD1, 5 bases. Trimming removed 4 bases at V and 0 bases at J, with 18 bases between. Per germline, CDR1 PRHDT and CDR2 FYEKMQ (reference sequence). The CDR3 extends over 17 amino acids.

This clone was seen a few times. The chain links TRBV5-5 to TRBJ1-1; D gene unclear. The CDR3 extends over 14 amino acids. V dropped 0 bases and J dropped 7 bases, with 13 bases sitting between them. The germline CDR1 and CDR2 sequences are SGHKS and YYEKEE (reference sequence). In DNA form, the CDR3 reads TGTGCCAGCAGCTTGGGGTTTCGGGAAATTGAAGCTTTCTTT. Its protein is CASSLGFREIEAFF. The complete variable domain, with remaining parts taken from reference TRBV5-5 and TRBJ1-1, reads DAGVTQSPTHLIKTRGQQVTLRCSPISGHKSVSWYQQVLGQGPQFIFQYYEKEERGRGNFPDRFSARQFPNYSSELNVNALLLGDSALYLCASSLGFREIEAFFGQGTRLTVV.

The gene calls are TRBV5-1 and TRBJ1-1; 9 bases are shared with TRBD1. CDR1 SGHRS and CDR2 YFSETQ come from the germline V gene. This CDR3 spans 15 amino acids. The ends lost 2 bases at V and 6 bases at J; junction bases unmatched: 8. The CDR3 loop is CASSFVEQGAAEAFF. The CDR3 DNA sequence: TGCGCCAGCAGCTTTGTGGAACAGGGGGCAGCTGAAGCTTTCTTT.

The chain uses TRBV5-1 and TRBJ2-7; TRBD2 might be the D (5 bases). CDR3 length equals 14 residues. Germline V gives CDR1 SGHRS, CDR2 YFSETQ. V was shortened by 0 bases and J by 2 bases, with 9 bases between the two germline ends. The CDR3 DNA follows: TGCGCCAGCAGCTTGGACGGGGAACCCTACGAGCAGTACTTC. It specifies CASSLDGEPYEQYF.

V gene TRBV7-7 combines with J gene TRBJ2-1; 7 positions agree with TRBD1. CDR1 and CDR2 from the germline V gene are SSHAT and FNYEAQ (reference sequence). The CDR3 is made up of 13 amino acids. V gave up 5 bases and J gave up 5 bases; unmatched junction bases: 3. The CDR3 protein is CASSQDRDNEQFF. CDR3 in DNA: TGTGCCAGCAGCCAAGACAGGGACAATGAGCAGTTCTTC.

The chain carries TRBV21-1 and TRBJ1-2; TRBD1 reflects the table's D call only, with no check against the DNA. TRBV21-1 is noted as a pseudogene. CDR3 size: 16 residues. The CDR3 nucleotides read TGTGCCAGCAGCAAGAGCTCCTTGACAGCTAACTATGGCTACACCTTC. Amino acids: CASSKSSLTANYGYTF.

The chain carries TRBV7-2 and TRBJ1-4, with D possibly TRBD1 on 5 matching bases. V was clipped by 4 bases and J by 7 bases, with 16 bases between them. The CDR3 runs 15 residues. CDR1 and CDR2 from the germline V gene are SGHTA and FQGNSA. The DNA for the CDR3 is TGTGCCAGCAGCTGGGTCGGTGGGGGAGGTGAAAAACTGTTTTTT. It is translated as CASSWVGGGGEKLFF.

The chain couples TRBV5-1 to TRBJ2-3; D not resolved. Germline CDR1 is SGHRS and CDR2 is YFSETQ. This CDR3 has 14 residues. Trimming took off 0 bases at V and 2 bases at J, with 7 bases between the two ends. The CDR3 loop reads CASSLELTTDTQYF. CDR3 DNA sequence: TGCGCCAGCAGCTTGGAACTAACCACAGATACGCAGTATTTT. Full variable domain (rest looked up from reference TRBV5-1 and TRBJ2-3): KAGVTQTPRYLIKTRGQQVTLSCSPISGHRSVSWYQQTPGQGLQFLFEYFSETQRNKGNFPGRFSGRQFSNSRSEMNVSTLELGDSALYLCASSLELTTDTQYFGPGTRLTVL.

J is TRBJ1-1 and V is TRBV28; TRBD1 aligns across 12 bases. The CDR3 sequence is 17 residues long. J gave up 1 base and V 7 bases, and 10 bases lay outside the gene matches. Looked up from germline, CDR1 is MDHEN and CDR2 is SYDVKM. The CDR3 DNA sequence: TGTGCCAGCATCCCCTCGGGACAGGGGGCTGGGAACACTGAAGCTTTCTTT. Translated: CASIPSGQGAGNTEAFF.

The genes are TRBV13 and TRBJ1-3; D might be TRBD1 (5 bases). Trimming removed 4 bases at V and 0 bases at J, with 10 bases between. The CDR3 covers 15 residues. The germline CDR1 and CDR2 sequences are PRHDT and FYEKMQ (reference sequence). The CDR3 protein is CASSSRQSSGNTIYF. The CDR3 bases are TGTGCCAGCAGCTCCCGACAGAGCTCTGGAAACACCATATATTTT.

This clone appeared a single time. This chain links TRBV5-6 with TRBJ1-4; 9 nucleotides match TRBD1. Trimming removed 4 bases from V and 7 bases from J; junction bases left unmatched: 5. The CDR3 sequence is 14 residues long. Germline V gene sequence: CDR1 SGHDT, CDR2 YYEEEE. CDR3 protein: CASSLGQGIEKLFF. The CDR3 nucleotides read TGTGCCAGCAGCCTGGGACAGGGAATTGAAAAACTGTTTTTT.

The chain carries TRBV5-4 and TRBJ2-1; 9 nucleotides line up with TRBD2. J lost 4 bases, V lost 0 bases, and 2 bases had no gene match. The CDR3 is made up of 15 amino acids. Germline assignment: CDR1 SGHNT and CDR2 YYREEE (reference sequence). For the CDR3, the DNA is TGTGCCAGCAGCTTGGCAGCGGGGGGATACAATGAGCAGTTCTTC. Translation: CASSLAAGGYNEQFF.

This chain links TRBV5-1 with TRBJ2-3; D possibly corresponds to TRBD2 (6 bases). This CDR3 is 14 amino acids long. Between the trimmed V and J ends, which lost 0 bases and 5 bases, there was a span of 10 bases. CDR1 and CDR2 (germline): SGHRS, YFSETQ. CDR3 loop: CASSLELGGDTQYF. The CDR3, as DNA: TGCGCCAGCAGCTTGGAGCTGGGAGGAGATACGCAGTATTTT. Full variable domain (missing parts from reference TRBV5-1 and TRBJ2-3): KAGVTQTPRYLIKTRGQQVTLSCSPISGHRSVSWYQQTPGQGLQFLFEYFSETQRNKGNFPGRFSGRQFSNSRSEMNVSTLELGDSALYLCASSLELGGDTQYFGPGTRLTVL.

This clone was recorded only once. V usage is TRBV5-1 and J usage is TRBJ1-1; possible D gene TRBD1, 5 bases. Trimming shortened V by 0 bases and J by 5 bases, and 20 bases separated the two germline ends. Germline values: CDR1 SGHRS, CDR2 YFSETQ. This CDR3 spans 17 amino acids. CDR3 amino acids: CASSLVSGGLGSTEAFF. The CDR3 coding sequence is TGCGCCAGCAGCTTGGTGTCCGGGGGTTTGGGTTCGACTGAAGCTTTCTTT. The entire variable domain, with the rest obtained from reference TRBV5-1 and TRBJ1-1, is as follows: KAGVTQTPRYLIKTRGQQVTLSCSPISGHRSVSWYQQTPGQGLQFLFEYFSETQRNKGNFPGRFSGRQFSNSRSEMNVSTLELGDSALYLCASSLVSGGLGSTEAFFGQGTRLTVV.

The chain combines TRBV18 with TRBJ2-7, with D tentatively TRBD1 (6 bases). Trimming left V 3 bases short and J 7 bases short, with 10 bases between. There are 12 residues in the CDR3. Germline CDR1 KGHSH, CDR2 LQKENI. CDR3 protein: CASSPDSGEQYF. The CDR3, as DNA: TGTGCCAGCTCACCGGACAGCGGAGAGCAGTACTTC.

The chain couples TRBV7-9 to TRBJ2-5; 11 nucleotides match TRBD2. Germline trimming cut 4 bases from V and 5 bases from J; bases unmatched to any gene: 12. The CDR3 extends over 17 amino acids. Germline CDR1 SEHNR, CDR2 FQNEAQ (reference sequence). The CDR3 reads CASSSDGTSGGRETQYF. The CDR3 nucleotides are TGTGCCAGCAGCTCCGATGGAACTAGCGGGGGAAGGGAGACCCAGTACTTC.

The chain has TRBV5-1 and TRBJ2-5, with D tentatively TRBD2 (5 bases). This CDR3 is 13 amino acids long. In germline, CDR1 is SGHRS, CDR2 YFSETQ. V was pared by 4 bases and J by 1 base, with 8 bases between. The CDR3 protein is CASSPGSQETQYF. In DNA, the CDR3 is TGCGCCAGCAGCCCGGGATCCCAAGAGACCCAGTACTTC.

This clone was recorded a few times. The chain carries TRBV6-1 and TRBJ1-5; perhaps TRBD1 as D (5 bases). This CDR3 comprises 17 residues. Per germline, CDR1 MNHNS and CDR2 SASEGT. With 4 bases removed from V and 5 bases from J, the gap between germline ends came to 21 bases. CDR3 DNA: TGTGCCAGCAGTGGCTTGGCAGGGAAGGTTTTCGATCAGCCCCAGCATTTT. Translating gives CASSGLAGKVFDQPQHF.